Following are 7 T cell receptor beta chains from one sample sequenced in a study of blood T cell repertoires in COVID-19. Assay: immunoSEQ multiplex PCR; the TCRdb copy retains only in-frame clones and omits some. The sample has hundreds of thousands of clones, roughly 80% seen once; the top ten hold roughly 2.7%. The sequencing input was peripheral blood. The receptors originated from a woman between 65 and 79 years old with active or convalescent COVID-19.

The gene calls are TRBV24-1 and TRBJ2-2, with TRBD2 identical over 12 bases. Trimming cost V 3 bases and J 5 bases; bases outside gene matches: 9. Germline CDR1 and CDR2: KGHDR and SFDVKD. CDR3 size: 18 residues. The CDR3 DNA reads TGTGCCACCAGTGATCGCCTAGCGGGAGGGTTTTTGACCGGGGAGCTGTTTTTT. It yields the protein CATSDRLAGGFLTGELFF.

This chain connects TRBV7-2 to TRBJ2-1; TRBD1 matches 7 bases. Trimming cost V 5 bases and J 5 bases; bases outside gene matches: 9. Germline CDR1 and CDR2: SGHTA and FQGNSA. There are 15 residues in the CDR3. The DNA for the CDR3 is TGTGCCAGCAGCCCGCTGACAGGGTCGAACAATGAGCAGTTCTTC. Translating gives CASSPLTGSNNEQFF.

The chain uses TRBV4-3 and TRBJ1-3; D call uncertain. Trimming took 0 bases from V and 3 from J, leaving 9 bases between them. Germline CDR1 LGHNA, CDR2 YSLEER. The length of the CDR3 is 15 residues. Here the CDR3 DNA reads TGCGCCAGCAGCCAAGATGCGGGGTTTGGAAACACCATATATTTT. Protein: CASSQDAGFGNTIYF.

This clone was seen only a few times. The V call is TRBV7-9, the J call TRBJ2-3; D may be TRBD2 (7 bases). The CDR3 sequence is 14 residues long. Germline CDR1 SEHNR, CDR2 FQNEAQ (reference sequence). The V end lost 3 bases, the J end lost 6 bases, and 13 bases lay between the germline ends. The DNA for the CDR3 is TGTGCCAGCAGCTTCGGAGGGGGGGAGGATACGCAGTATTTT. It yields the protein CASSFGGGEDTQYF.

The chain couples TRBV5-1 to TRBJ2-2, with D maybe TRBD2 (6 bases). V shed 6 bases and J shed 3 bases, with 18 bases lying between them. CDR1 and CDR2 from the germline V gene are SGHRS and YFSETQ. This CDR3 has 16 amino acids. The CDR3 here is CASTLSGSGYTGELFF. The CDR3 DNA reads as TGCGCCAGCACCCTATCCGGTAGCGGATACACCGGGGAGCTGTTTTTT. The full variable domain, rest sourced from reference TRBV5-1 and TRBJ2-2, is KAGVTQTPRYLIKTRGQQVTLSCSPISGHRSVSWYQQTPGQGLQFLFEYFSETQRNKGNFPGRFSGRQFSNSRSEMNVSTLELGDSALYLCASTLSGSGYTGELFFGEGSRLTVL.

This clone has only one observation. The rearrangement links TRBV29-1 to TRBJ2-5; no reliable D call. CDR3 length equals 11 residues. V shed 4 bases and J shed 2 bases, with 5 bases lying between them. Germline V gene sequence: CDR1 SQVTM, CDR2 ANQGSEA. This CDR3 reads CSVGQQETQYF. The CDR3 DNA is TGCAGCGTTGGCCAGCAAGAGACCCAGTACTTC.

The chain links TRBV5-1 to TRBJ1-3, with no clear D. Trimming took off 1 base at V and 8 bases at J, with 13 bases between the two ends. CDR1 is SGHRS, CDR2 YFSETQ, per germline. This CDR3 is 14 amino acids long. CDR3 bases: TGCGCCAGCAGCTTGTGGTCCCAACGAGACACCATATATTTT. It specifies CASSLWSQRDTIYF.